This T cell receptor beta chain was recorded in a study of CD8 T cells in seronegative destructive rheumatoid arthritis (dated by TCRdb to 2020 to 2021). With respect to the entire study: At the time of sampling, most of the eight CND-RA patients were on biological drugs. Comparison cohorts of seropositive RA, seronegative RA and healthy controls came from an earlier published TCRbeta dataset rather than new sequencing. Peripheral CD8+ TCRbeta repertoires were compared between CCP-negative destructive rheumatoid arthritis (CND-RA) patients and newly diagnosed seropositive RA, seronegative RA and healthy controls. The full study reports these points: Once age was adjusted for, the CD8+ TCRbeta repertoires of CND-RA patients appeared less diverse and more clonal than the repertoires of other RA subtypes. Because diagnostic samples were lacking, the TCR repertoire differences may partly reflect years of poor disease control rather than having been present at onset. The small size of the CND-RA cohort was acknowledged as a study limitation. No public clonotype enrichment survived Benjamini-Hochberg correction across the 95,000 to 150,000 clonotypes tested. More CMV-reactive and fewer influenza A-reactive CD8+ TCRbeta sequences were observed in CND-RA repertoires than in controls and other RA subtypes. CND-RA patients appeared to carry a distinct set of enriched public clonotypes, which the authors read as support for a separate disease subset.

At the junction V is shortened by 3 bases and J by 10 bases; bases outside the gene matches: 11. Taken from the germline V gene (reference sequence), the CDR1 and CDR2 loops are LNHDA and SQIVND. From the cysteine through the phenylalanine, the CDR3 covers 14 amino acids. Only CDR3 DNA is held: 42 bases, read in frame from base 1. A negative result on the clinical CCP2 antibody test was shown by CND-RA patients, and progression of joint destruction was observed despite active therapy. Every CND-RA patient had failed conventional anti-rheumatic therapy and showed typical joint destruction in the wrists and ankles. CND-RA patients were sampled after long disease histories, spanning decades in several cases, rather than at diagnosis. Each patient provided fifty millilitres of EDTA-anticoagulated peripheral blood. Peripheral blood mononuclear cells were isolated by Ficoll-Paque PLUS density gradient separation. CD8+ cells were isolated from fresh or cryopreserved PBMCs by AutoMACS magnetic bead positive selection, with purity checked by flow cytometry. Nucleospin Tissue or Tissue XS kits were used for genomic DNA extraction, and quantification was performed on a Qubit 2.0 fluorometer.

TCRbeta sequencing used genomic DNA from CD8+ cells, following the manufacturer's instructions. A genomics technology centre in Finland performed the TCRbeta sequencing with the immunoSEQ assay. The source study handled its data this way. Clonotype tables produced by the immunoSEQ preprocessing pipeline were converted into VDJtools format, and non-productive clonotypes were filtered out. Any sample with fewer than 10,000 reads was excluded, the remaining samples were subsampled to 10,000 reads, and most of the eight CND-RA samples made it through. Shannon-Wiener, Simpson and clonality indices were calculated with the VDJtools CalcDiversityStats function on data subsampled to 10,000 reads. Non-singleton TCRbeta clonotypes were hard-matched, with no mismatches allowed, against VDJdb to infer antigen specificity. Clusters with potentially shared antigen targets were formed by grouping CDR3 sequences that differed by one amino acid (Hamming distance 1). Public clonotypes were tested for group enrichment with one-sided Fisher's exact tests after resampling groups to six samples, repeated ten times. TCRdb's version of the immuneACCESS table is confined to in-frame rearrangements and falls short of the full clone set. An unresolved V gene accounts for under half of the shortfall where checked; the remainder is of unknown origin. V and J calls and clone size follow that table, whereas D and trimming were derived from the DNA. The sample table shows roughly 13,000 clones, and around 83% are seen once. 27% of the sample lies in the top ten.

Comments on this clone: The antigen this receptor binds is unknown. No qualities accompany the bases; no much larger clone lies one base away.

The sample was CD8+ T cells from blood. The sequence links TRBV19 to TRBJ1-1, and 7 junction bases match TRBD1. The receptor's source is a woman aged 30 to 49 with seronegative destructive rheumatoid arthritis. CDR3 region: CASSIPDRDERAFF. The nucleotide sequence is given as TGTGCCAGTAGTATCCCCGACAGGGATGAGAGAGCTTTCTTT.